This T cell receptor beta chain was sequenced during a study of blood T cell repertoires in COVID-19. The wider study: Donors in the United States, Italy and Spain gave samples during acute or convalescent COVID-19. Sample material is recorded as cDNA or gDNA derived from T cells, B-cell-depleted T cells, or PBMCs.

Per the authors' pipeline: Reference gene primer amplification in the assay estimated nucleated cell counts. Clones were read by immunoSEQ multiplex PCR, and TCRdb kept only the in-frame ones, dropping some. V and J calls and clone size follow that table, whereas D and trimming were derived from the DNA. The table records 400,000 to 450,000 clones, more than 80% of them present only once. This TCR was sampled from a woman aged 30 to 39 with active or convalescent COVID-19. Sequenced input: peripheral blood.

CDR3 sequence reads: CASSYSRGNYGYTF. Written as DNA, the CDR3 is TGTGCCAGCAGTTACAGCCGAGGAAACTATGGCTACACCTTC. This rearrangement joins TRBV6-5 to TRBJ1-2; D gene uncertain. The germline V gene has CDR1 MNHEY and CDR2 SVGAGI. The CDR3 has 14 residues. The germline V and J ends were trimmed by 2 bases and 2 bases, with 9 bases remaining between them.